The 21 T cell receptor beta chains below all came from one sample that was sequenced in a study of T cells in Graves' hyperthyroidism and ophthalmopathy. The source material, RNA transcripts, was used to amplify TCR beta CDR3 regions. The primer set for the first-round RT-PCR of the TCR CDR3 was HTBI. TCRdb re-analysed the multiplex PCR reads in MiXCR, keeping a single row per CDR3 protein. The sample lists around 580,000 distinct CDR3 sequences; around 17% were seen once. The sequenced sample consisted of blood. The receptors derive from a woman under 30 with Graves' hyperthyroidism.

In its sample, this clonotype was seen a few times. V and J are TRBV3-1 and TRBJ2-5; the D is unclear. The CDR3 length is 13 residues. From germline, CDR1 is LGHDT and CDR2 YNNKEL (reference sequence). The V and J ends lost 0 bases and 7 bases respectively, with 9 bases between them. The DNA for the CDR3 is TGTGCCAGCAGCCAAGACCGCCTCGGGACCCAGTACTTC. Protein sequence: CASSQDRLGTQYF.

This clonotype was picked up many times. The rearrangement joins TRBV9 to TRBJ1-1, with a weak D call TRBD1 (6 bases). The CDR3 has 16 residues. The V end was cut by 4 bases, the J end by 4 bases, with 20 bases between. Germline values: CDR1 SGDLS, CDR2 YYNGEE. CDR3 bases: TGTGCCAGCAGCCTATTAAGGTCAGGGGCGGTCACTGAAGCTTTCTTT. Translating it yields CASSLLRSGAVTEAFF.

This clonotype turned up a few times. This may be a read error: a much more frequent sequence differs by one nucleotide. A read error is likely, as this CDR3 ends without the conserved phenylalanine or tryptophan. This chain uses TRBV7-8 with TRBJ2-7, with D tentatively TRBD2 (6 bases). Trimming removed 5 bases from V and 0 bases from J, with 14 bases in between. CDR3 size: 15 residues. The V gene's germline CDR1 is SGHVS and CDR2 FQNEAQ. The CDR3 loop is CASSLGYGSSYEQYL. For the CDR3, the DNA is TGTGCCAGCAGCCTAGGTTACGGGAGCTCCTACGAGCAGTACCTC.

This clonotype has at least ten counts. This rearrangement joins TRBV12-3 or TRBV12-4 to TRBJ1-2, with D perhaps TRBD1 (6 bases). This CDR3 is 13 amino acids long. The germline V and J ends were trimmed by 6 bases and 6 bases, with 14 bases remaining between them. In DNA form, the CDR3 reads TGTGCCAGCAGATCTGAATCAGGGGATGGCTACACCTTC. It specifies CASRSESGDGYTF.

Turning to this clonotype: The junction differs from germline at one of its ends, possibly a read error. This chain joins TRBV5-1 and TRBJ1-1; D not certain. Germline lookup yields CDR1 SGHRS and CDR2 YFSETQ. The CDR3 totals 13 residues. This CDR3 is CASNLVGNTEAFF. The CDR3 DNA reads as TGCGCCAGCAACTTGGTAGGGAACACTGAAGCTTTCTTT.

This clonotype was seen a few times. V usage is TRBV5-5 and J usage is TRBJ2-1; D not resolved. This CDR3 is built from 15 residues. CDR1 and CDR2 (germline): SGHKS, YYEKEE (reference sequence). Trimming removed 1 base at V and 5 bases at J, with 13 bases between. The CDR3 bases are TGTGCCAGCAGCTTGCCAGCCCCTGTGGACAATGAGCAGTTCTTC. It is translated as CASSLPAPVDNEQFF.

In the case of this clonotype: A much larger clone differs by one base, so this may be a read error. DNA of the CDR3: TGCAGTGCTAGTGCCGGGGGCCGGGGTACTGAAGCTTTCTTT. It is translated as CSASAGGRGTEAFF. This chain links TRBV20-1 with TRBJ1-1; possible D gene TRBD1, 6 bases. The germline V and J ends were trimmed by 3 bases and 5 bases, with 16 bases remaining between them. The CDR3 is 14 residues long. The germline gives CDR1 DFQATT, CDR2 SNEGSKA (reference sequence).

V and J are TRBV6-6 and TRBJ1-2, with 12 bases aligning to TRBD1. The trim removed 2 bases at V and 3 bases at J, leaving 16 bases unmatched. The germline CDR1 and CDR2 sequences are MNHNY and SVGAGI (reference sequence). This CDR3 is built from 20 residues. The CDR3 DNA is TGTGCCAGCAGTTACCATAGCCGTGGGACAGGGGGCTCCTTTGACTATGGCTACACCTTC. Translating it yields CASSYHSRGTGGSFDYGYTF.

This clonotype was seen only a few times. The genes are TRBV4-1 and TRBJ2-2, with D possibly matching TRBD2 (5 bases). Germline CDR1 and CDR2: MGHRA and YSYEKL. The CDR3 covers 16 residues. Trimming left V 3 bases short and J 2 bases short, with 13 bases between. The CDR3 protein is CASSQRAGINTGELFF. The CDR3 bases are TGCGCCAGCAGCCAGAGGGCCGGGATAAACACCGGGGAGCTGTTTTTT.

In this sample, this clonotype turned up many times. The rearrangement links TRBV12-5 to TRBJ1-1; TRBD1 matches at 8 bases. The CDR3 loop spans 15 amino acids. Germline V CDR1 and CDR2: LGHNT, FRNRAP. The J segment lost 4 bases and the V segment lost 5 bases, leaving 9 bases of the junction unmatched. In nucleotides, the CDR3 is TGTGCTAGTGGTCCTTGGCAGGGGGCGCGCACTGAAGCTTTCTTT. Protein sequence: CASGPWQGARTEAFF.

This clonotype was counted at least ten times. The chain links TRBV2 to TRBJ1-4, with TRBD1 as a possible D gene (5 bases). Per the germline V gene, CDR1 is SNHLY and CDR2 is FYNNEI. V was pared by 2 bases and J by 2 bases, with 12 bases between. There are 16 residues in the CDR3. DNA of the CDR3: TGTGCCAGCAGTGAATCTGTGGCAGGGACTAATGAAAAACTGTTTTTT. This gives the protein CASSESVAGTNEKLFF.

The table lists this clonotype with a count of one. The chain uses TRBV4-1 and TRBJ2-2, with 10 bases that match TRBD2. The CDR3 covers 15 residues. J lost 7 bases, V lost 2 bases, and 4 bases had no gene match. Germline V gives CDR1 MGHRA, CDR2 YSYEKL. This chain's CDR3 is CASSQLAGVGGELFF. The CDR3 DNA reads as TGCGCCAGCAGCCAACTAGCGGGAGTGGGCGGGGAGCTGTTTTTT.

There are many counts of this clonotype. CDR3 nucleotides: TGTGCCAGCAGTTGGTGGCGACAGAGCTCCTACAATGAGCAGTTCTTC. It codes for CASSWWRQSSYNEQFF. The V call is TRBV12-3 or TRBV12-4, the J call TRBJ2-1; maybe TRBD1 (5 bases). V lost 4 bases and J lost 0, with 13 bases in between. This CDR3 contains 16 residues.

There are a few counts of this clonotype. V gene TRBV4-3 combines with J gene TRBJ1-1; no clear D. The CDR3 extends over 15 amino acids. V lost 4 bases and J 4 bases, leaving 16 bases between the germline ends. Germline CDR1 LGHNA, CDR2 YSLEER. The CDR3 loop reads CASSLLDGGSTEAFF. The CDR3 DNA is TGCGCCAGCAGCCTTTTGGACGGAGGGAGCACTGAAGCTTTCTTT.

Turning to this clonotype: Its ends do not fully match the called genes, so a read error is possible. This chain links TRBV12-3 or TRBV12-4 with TRBJ1-3, with a weak D call TRBD1 (5 bases). This CDR3 spans 14 amino acids. CDR3 in amino acids: CASSLWDLANTRYF. CDR3 coding DNA: TGTGCCAGCAGTTTATGGGACCTAGCAAACACCAGATATTTT.

This clonotype showed up many times. The chain is built from TRBV6-2 or TRBV6-3 and TRBJ2-1; D is possibly TRBD2 (7 bases). V was cut by 6 bases and J by 7 bases, with 19 bases left in between. This CDR3 is built from 15 residues. Germline CDR1 reads MNHEY; CDR2 reads SVGEGT. As DNA, the CDR3 is TGTGCCAGCAGCCCGAGGGGGGGCGAAAGAAATGAGCAGTTCTTC. Amino acid sequence: CASSPRGGERNEQFF.

The gene calls are TRBV7-2 and TRBJ1-1, with D tentatively TRBD1 (5 bases). V was trimmed by 1 base and J by 6 bases, leaving 12 bases between them. The CDR3 is 14 residues long. Germline V gives CDR1 SGHTA, CDR2 FQGNSA. CDR3 sequence reads: CASSLGGWGAEAFF. Written as DNA, the CDR3 is TGTGCCAGCAGCTTAGGGGGGTGGGGTGCTGAAGCTTTCTTT.

The chain combines TRBV27 with TRBJ2-3; no definite D call. The CDR3 runs 15 residues. V lost 0 bases, J lost 6 bases, and 13 bases lay in between. Germline loops: CDR1 MNHEY, CDR2 SMNVEV (reference sequence). CDR3 in DNA: TGTGCCAGCAGTTTATCAGACCTCGAGTGGGATACGCAGTATTTT. Protein product: CASSLSDLEWDTQYF.

Many counts were recorded for this clonotype. The CDR3 bases are TGCAGTGCTAGACGACTAGCGGGAACCTACAATGAGCAGTTCTTC. It translates to CSARRLAGTYNEQFF. The chain employs TRBV20-1 and TRBJ2-1, with 11 nucleotides matching TRBD2. CDR3 length: 15 amino acids. Germline V CDR1 and CDR2: DFQATT, SNEGSKA (reference sequence). After removal of 2 bases from V and 2 bases from J, the junction contained 2 bases not matched to a gene.

Here the CDR3 DNA reads TGCGCCAGCAGCATGGACAGGGGCTTCGGCAATGAGCAGTTCTTC. It translates to CASSMDRGFGNEQFF. The V gene is TRBV5-1, the J gene TRBJ2-1; 9 bases are a match to TRBD1. V shed 4 bases, J shed 6 bases, and the junction held 8 bases outside the gene matches. The CDR3 is made up of 15 amino acids. Germline V gives CDR1 SGHRS, CDR2 YFSETQ. Together with reference TRBV5-1 and TRBJ2-1, the CDR3 gives the full variable domain: KAGVTQTPRYLIKTRGQQVTLSCSPISGHRSVSWYQQTPGQGLQFLFEYFSETQRNKGNFPGRFSGRQFSNSRSEMNVSTLELGDSALYLCASSMDRGFGNEQFFGPGTRLTVL.

The table lists this clonotype with many counts. V gene TRBV28 combines with J gene TRBJ1-2; 9 positions agree with TRBD1. Looked up from germline, CDR1 is MDHEN and CDR2 is SYDVKM. Losses at the gene ends were 7 bases for V and 8 bases for J; bases not matched to a gene: 11. The length of the CDR3 is 14 residues. The CDR3: CASMSPGQGEGYTF. The CDR3 DNA reads as TGTGCCAGCATGTCCCCGGGACAGGGCGAAGGCTACACCTTC.